This is a list of T cell receptor beta chains from one sample in a study of blood T cell repertoires in COVID-19. Profiled with immunoSEQ multiplex PCR; TCRdb holds only in-frame clones, not every one. The table includes tens of thousands of clones, around 73% detected once. Material for sequencing was peripheral blood. These receptors all come from a man between 60 and 75 years old with COVID-19, enrolled during active disease. CDR3s include the opening cysteine and the closing phenylalanine or tryptophan. The order of the fields is CDR3 DNA, CDR3 protein, clone size, D gene, V gene, J gene. A D gene is named only where the DNA matches it firmly. Expanded clones get a size class; other rows say once, few or many, or leave the size out.

TGTGCCAGCGGGGGGGGGACAGGCTCCTACAATGAGCAGTTCTTC,CASGGGTGSYNEQFF,NA,NA,TRBV2,TRBJ2-1
TGCGCCAGCAGCTCCGGAGTTTCGGGGGGAGATACGCAGTATTTT,CASSSGVSGGDTQYF,NA,TRBD2,TRBV5-1,TRBJ2-3
TGTGCCAGCAGCAGAGGCCGGGAGGCGCGCTCCTACGAGCAGTACTTC,CASSRGREARSYEQYF,NA,TRBD2,TRBV7-2,TRBJ2-7
TGTGCCAGCAGCCCAAGGGGGCTGGGTACTGAAGCTTTCTTT,CASSPRGLGTEAFF,NA,TRBD1,TRBV6-5,TRBJ1-1
TGTGCCAGCAGTTTCCCGGACAGAGCCAAAAACATTCAGTACTTC,CASSFPDRAKNIQYF,NA,NA,TRBV28,TRBJ2-4
TGTGCCAGCAGCTTAGTTCCCAGGGATGGCGAGCAGTACTTC,CASSLVPRDGEQYF,NA,NA,TRBV7-2,TRBJ2-7
TGTGCCAGCTCACCTGAGAAACCTACGGAGCAGTACTTC,CASSPEKPTEQYF,few,NA,TRBV18,TRBJ2-7
TGTGCCAGCAGTGCCGAGCGGGGGCCCTTGGCGGAGCAGTTCTTC,CASSAERGPLAEQFF,NA,TRBD2,TRBV2,TRBJ2-1
TGTGCCAGCAGCGAATCCCCAGTCAATCAGCCCCAGCATTTT,CASSESPVNQPQHF,NA,NA,TRBV7-9,TRBJ1-5
TGTGCCTGGGGGGACACCTTCTCCTACAATGAGCAGTTCTTC,CAWGDTFSYNEQFF,NA,NA,TRBV30,TRBJ2-1
TGTGCCAGCAGCCAAGTCTTTACCGGGGAGCTGTTTTTT,CASSQVFTGELFF,NA,NA,TRBV14,TRBJ2-2
TGTGCCAGCAGCGTAATGGGGGGGAACACTGAAGCTTTCTTT,CASSVMGGNTEAFF,NA,NA,TRBV9,TRBJ1-1
TGTGCCAGCAGCGACCCCAGGGGGCGTTACGGCGAGCAGTACTTC,CASSDPRGRYGEQYF,many,TRBD1,TRBV11-2,TRBJ2-7
TGTGCCACCAGTGTCCTAGCGGGAGGCAATGAGCAGTTCTTC,CATSVLAGGNEQFF,NA,TRBD2,TRBV24-1,TRBJ2-1
TGTGCCAGCAGCCTCACTGAACAGGGGCGCAGGAACACTGAAGCTTTCTTT,CASSLTEQGRRNTEAFF,few,TRBD1,TRBV3-1/TRBV3-2,TRBJ1-1
TGTGCCTGGAGACCCCCGGACAGGAGGAATTCACCCCTCCACTTT,CAWRPPDRRNSPLHF,NA,TRBD1,TRBV30,TRBJ1-6
TGTGCCAGCAGCTTACCCTCTAGCGGGGGACCTTACCACAGTGAGACCCAGTACTTC,CASSLPSSGGPYHSETQYF,many,TRBD2,TRBV7-2,TRBJ2-5
TGTGCCAGCAGTTTTAGCGGCCGCGAGCAGTTCTTC,CASSFSGREQFF,NA,NA,TRBV6-5,TRBJ2-1
TGTGCCAGCAATATCGAACTAAGCACAGATACGCAGTATTTT,CASNIELSTDTQYF,NA,NA,TRBV2,TRBJ2-3
TGTGCCAGCAGTAGTAGCGAACAAGAGACCCAGTACTTC,CASSSSEQETQYF,once,NA,TRBV2,TRBJ2-5
TGTGCCAGCAGCTCCCCAAGGGGTGCAGAGACCCAGTACTTC,CASSSPRGAETQYF,NA,NA,TRBV11-2,TRBJ2-5
TGCGCCAGCAGCTTGGAACTCGGGGAAGAGACCCAGTACTTC,CASSLELGEETQYF,few,NA,TRBV5-1,TRBJ2-5
TGTGCCAGCAGCCAACAGGGAGTCTATGGCTACACCTTC,CASSQQGVYGYTF,few,NA,TRBV5-5,TRBJ1-2
TGTGCCTGGAGTGCCATTGCCACTGACATTAGCACAGATACGCAGTATTTT,CAWSAIATDISTDTQYF,NA,NA,TRBV30,TRBJ2-3
TGTGCCAGCAGCCCACGGACAGGGATGAGTCAGCCCCAGCATTTT,CASSPRTGMSQPQHF,NA,TRBD1,TRBV7-6,TRBJ1-5
TGTGCCAGCAGCCAAGTATTGGGGACAGCGAATTCACCCCTCCACTTT,CASSQVLGTANSPLHF,NA,TRBD1,TRBV3-1/TRBV3-2,TRBJ1-6
TGTGCCAGCAGCCCCGGATCCCAGGGCTACGAGCAGTACTTC,CASSPGSQGYEQYF,NA,NA,TRBV13,TRBJ2-7
TGTGCCAGCAGTTTCGGGGACAGGGGAGAGACCCAGTACTTC,CASSFGDRGETQYF,many,TRBD1,TRBV28,TRBJ2-5
TGTGCCAGCAGCTACCCCGGGGTTGAAGCTTTCTTT,CASSYPGVEAFF,NA,NA,TRBV11-3,TRBJ1-1
TGCAGCGTGAGACTAGCGGGAGATTTGGAGACCCAGTACTTC,CSVRLAGDLETQYF,NA,TRBD2,TRBV29-1,TRBJ2-5
TGTGCCACGGGGACAGGGGACACTGAAGCTTTCTTT,CATGTGDTEAFF,NA,TRBD1,TRBV10-3,TRBJ1-1
TGTGCCAGCAGCTTATCTAGCGCGTCAGCGGGGGACGAGCAGTACTTC,CASSLSSASAGDEQYF,NA,TRBD2,TRBV7-6,TRBJ2-7
TGTGCCATCAGTGAGTCGGGACAGGGACTGGATACGCAGTATTTT,CAISESGQGLDTQYF,once,TRBD1,TRBV10-3,TRBJ2-3
TGTGCCAGCAGCCGGGACAGGGAAGAGACCCAGTACTTC,CASSRDREETQYF,NA,TRBD1,TRBV6-5,TRBJ2-5
TGTGCCAGCACTGATGATAGCGGCTACGAGCAGTACTTC,CASTDDSGYEQYF,NA,NA,TRBV2,TRBJ2-7
TGTGCCAGCAGCTCTCGCATGGGACTAGCGGCTAGCACAGATACGCAGTATTTT,CASSSRMGLAASTDTQYF,NA,TRBD2,TRBV11-2,TRBJ2-3
TGTGCCTTAAAGGGCCTCGAGGGACAGGGGAAGTACGAGCAGTACTTC,CALKGLEGQGKYEQYF,NA,TRBD1,TRBV2,TRBJ2-7
TGCGCCAGCAGCTTGTCTCGCGGGACTGAAGCTTTCTTT,CASSLSRGTEAFF,NA,NA,TRBV5-1,TRBJ1-1
TGCGCCAGCAGCCAAGTGGGACAGGGGTTGGGACAGCCCCAGCATTTT,CASSQVGQGLGQPQHF,few,TRBD1,TRBV4-1,TRBJ1-5
TGTGCCAGCAGGGCCTTGGGGGGAAAAAATGAGCAGTTCTTC,CASRALGGKNEQFF,NA,NA,TRBV2,TRBJ2-1
TGCAGCGTTGAATCGAGACTAGCGGAATACAATGAGCAGTTCTTC,CSVESRLAEYNEQFF,NA,TRBD2,TRBV29-1,TRBJ2-1
TGTGCCAAAGACAGGCACTCTGGAAACACCATATATTTT,CAKDRHSGNTIYF,NA,NA,TRBV21-1,TRBJ1-3
TGTGCCAGCACCTATCGAGGCACAGATACGCAGTATTTT,CASTYRGTDTQYF,NA,NA,TRBV12-3/TRBV12-4,TRBJ2-3
TGTGCCAGCAGCTCTCTTAGCACAGATACGCAGTATTTT,CASSSLSTDTQYF,NA,NA,TRBV7-2,TRBJ2-3
TGTGCCAGCGCAACAGGGACCAGTGAAAAACTGTTTTTT,CASATGTSEKLFF,NA,NA,TRBV6-6,TRBJ1-4
TGCAGCGTTTTATCTCAGGGGAACACTGAAGCTTTCTTT,CSVLSQGNTEAFF,NA,NA,TRBV29-1,TRBJ1-1
TGTGCCAGCAGTGGACGGGAATATGGCTACACCTTC,CASSGREYGYTF,NA,NA,TRBV2,TRBJ1-2
TGTGCCAGCAGCTCGCTGAAACGACAGGGGCTGAGGGTTATGAACACTGAAGCTTTCTTT,CASSSLKRQGLRVMNTEAFF,NA,NA,TRBV12-1,TRBJ1-1